One sample yielded the 25 T cell receptor beta chains listed below, sequenced in a study of T cells after yellow fever vaccination. TCRdb recomputed calls from the 5' RACE reads with MiXCR, one row per CDR3 protein. The profile shows 550,000 or so distinct CDR3 sequences, under 25% of them singletons. The starting material was PBMCs, obtained 15 days after the yellow fever booster vaccination. These receptors all stem from a man aged 25-45 years who received the YFV17D yellow fever vaccine.

This clonotype was detected many times. The rearrangement links TRBV28 to TRBJ2-4; TRBD2 matches 13 bases. Per germline, CDR1 MDHEN and CDR2 SYDVKM. CDR3 length equals 18 residues. With 7 bases clipped from V and 0 bases from J, the junction kept 9 bases outside the gene matches. The CDR3 DNA reads as TGTGCCAGCATACCGACTAGCGGGAGGCCTCTAGCCAAAAACATTCAGTACTTC. Its protein product is CASIPTSGRPLAKNIQYF.

The J gene is TRBJ2-5, the V gene TRBV4-3; no reliable D call. Germline V lookup: CDR1 LGHNA, CDR2 YSLEER. Trimming cost V 3 bases and J 2 bases, with 16 bases left between them. The CDR3 sequence is 16 residues long. The CDR3 reads CASSQGMSMVQETQYF. CDR3 DNA sequence: TGCGCCAGCAGCCAGGGGATGTCGATGGTACAAGAGACCCAGTACTTC.

The J gene is TRBJ2-3, the V gene TRBV7-9; maybe TRBD2 (5 bases). V lost 7 bases and J 1 base, leaving 6 bases between the germline ends. Per the germline V gene, CDR1 is SEHNR and CDR2 is FQNEAQ (reference sequence). The CDR3 extends over 12 amino acids. CDR3: CASNGGTDTQYF. The CDR3 region has the DNA TGTGCCAGCAACGGGGGCACAGATACGCAGTATTTT. Complete variable domain (other parts from reference TRBV7-9 and TRBJ2-3): DTGVSQNPRHKITKRGQNVTFRCDPISEHNRLYWYRQTLGQGPEFLTYFQNEAQLEKSRLLSDRFSAERPKGSFSTLEIQRTEQGDSAMYLCASNGGTDTQYFGPGTRLTVL.

The rearrangement joins TRBV5-4 to TRBJ2-7; D is unresolved. This CDR3 region has 15 residues. V was trimmed by 0 bases and J by 3 bases, leaving 13 bases between them. The germline CDR1 and CDR2 sequences are SGHNT and YYREEE (reference sequence). DNA of the CDR3: TGTGCCAGCAGCTTGGGGCTCGAGATTGGCTACGAGCAGTACTTC. Translation: CASSLGLEIGYEQYF.

This clonotype was seen ten or more times. The V call is TRBV7-2, the J call TRBJ1-1; possibly TRBD1 for D (6 bases). Trimming took off 3 bases at V and 3 bases at J, with 11 bases between the two ends. The CDR3 consists of 14 residues. Germline V gene lookup returns CDR1 SGHTA and CDR2 FQGNSA. CDR3 region: CASSFRGRDTEAFF. CDR3 nucleotides: TGTGCCAGCAGCTTCCGGGGGCGCGACACTGAAGCTTTCTTT.

This clonotype was found a few times. The chain links TRBV10-3 to TRBJ2-3; no clear D gene. Germline V lookup: CDR1 ENHRY, CDR2 SYGVKD. Trimming removed 0 bases from V and 1 base from J, with 5 bases in between. The CDR3 is made up of 14 amino acids. The CDR3 protein is CAISESGGTDTQYF. The DNA for the CDR3 is TGTGCCATCAGTGAGTCCGGCGGCACAGATACGCAGTATTTT.

This clonotype was counted a few times. The gene calls are TRBV4-1 and TRBJ2-1, with D perhaps TRBD2 (5 bases). Trimming removed 2 bases from V and 0 bases from J, with 11 bases in between. CDR1 MGHRA and CDR2 YSYEKL come from the germline V gene. This CDR3 spans 16 amino acids. The CDR3 is CASSQKSGPSYNEQFF. CDR3 coding DNA: TGCGCCAGCAGCCAAAAAAGCGGTCCCTCCTACAATGAGCAGTTCTTC.

This clonotype was found a few times. V and J are TRBV5-8 and TRBJ2-1; the D call may be TRBD1 or TRBD2 (6 bases each). Trimming removed 0 bases from V and 4 bases from J, with 17 bases in between. This CDR3 contains 17 residues. The germline CDR1 and CDR2 sequences are SGHTS and YDEGEE. CDR3 in DNA: TGTGCCAGCAGCTTGGGCCAGGGGACTCAAAAGTACAATGAGCAGTTCTTC. Protein product: CASSLGQGTQKYNEQFF.

The chain is built from TRBV6-1 and TRBJ2-2, with D perhaps being TRBD1 or TRBD2 (5 bases each). There are 14 residues in the CDR3. V was trimmed by 7 bases and J by 1 base, leaving 10 bases between them. Germline V CDR1 and CDR2: MNHNS, SASEGT. Written as DNA, the CDR3 is TGTGCCAGCAAAACGAGGGGGAACACCGGGGAGCTGTTTTTT. Protein product: CASKTRGNTGELFF.

The chain uses TRBV28 and TRBJ2-1; a possible D gene is TRBD1 (6 bases). The CDR3 is 12 amino acids. The V end lost 6 bases, the J end lost 8 bases, and 11 bases lay between the germline ends. Germline-derived CDR1 and CDR2 are MDHEN and SYDVKM. CDR3: CASRSGVDEQFF. In DNA, the CDR3 is TGTGCCAGCAGGTCAGGGGTGGATGAGCAGTTCTTC.

The chain has TRBV4-2 and TRBJ1-2, with D perhaps matching TRBD1 (5 bases). This CDR3 is built from 15 residues. The V gene lost 4 bases and the J gene lost 5 bases, with 17 bases spanning the gap. Germline lookup yields CDR1 LGHNA and CDR2 YNFKEQ. CDR3 bases: TGTGCCAGCAGCCGATCCGGGACGGAAATTTATGGCTACACCTTC. This translates into CASSRSGTEIYGYTF.

This chain uses TRBV11-2 with TRBJ1-2; no firm D call. The germline V gene has CDR1 SGHAT and CDR2 FQNNGV. The CDR3 consists of 14 residues. Trimming cost V 2 bases and J 4 bases, with 11 bases left between them. Here the CDR3 reads CASSLIGSLYGYTF. The CDR3 coding sequence is TGTGCCAGCAGCTTAATAGGCAGCCTCTATGGCTACACCTTC. The full variable domain, with the rest looked up from reference TRBV11-2 and TRBJ1-2, is EAGVAQSPRYKIIEKRQSVAFWCNPISGHATLYWYQQILGQGPKLLIQFQNNGVVDDSQLPKDRFSAERLKGVDSTLKIQPAKLEDSAVYLCASSLIGSLYGYTFGSGTRLTVV.

This clonotype was seen repeatedly, ten times or more. The rearrangement uses TRBV5-6 and TRBJ1-1, with D perhaps matching TRBD1 (6 bases). The CDR3 extends over 12 amino acids. CDR1 and CDR2 from the germline V gene are SGHDT and YYEEEE. Trimming cost V 4 bases and J 3 bases, with 7 bases left between them. CDR3 loop: CASSRGYTEAFF. The CDR3 DNA reads TGTGCCAGCAGCAGGGGGTACACTGAAGCTTTCTTT.

The gene calls are TRBV20-1 and TRBJ2-3; tentative D call: TRBD1 (6 bases). CDR1 DFQATT and CDR2 SNEGSKA come from the germline V gene (reference sequence). The CDR3 has 17 amino acids. Trimming left V 1 base short and J 1 base short, with 18 bases between. This CDR3 is CSARVGGMGRGTDTQYF. The CDR3 DNA reads TGCAGTGCTAGAGTAGGGGGAATGGGTAGGGGCACAGATACGCAGTATTTT.

This clonotype was found a few times. The gene calls are TRBV27 and TRBJ2-3; 10 nucleotides align to TRBD2. Germline lookup yields CDR1 MNHEY and CDR2 SMNVEV (reference sequence). With V trimmed by 6 bases and J by 5 bases, 11 bases remained unmatched. This CDR3 has 16 amino acids. CDR3 amino acids: CASRGGTSGAGDTQYF. The CDR3 nucleotides read TGTGCCAGCAGGGGGGGAACTAGCGGGGCGGGAGATACGCAGTATTTT.

This clonotype was observed at least ten times. This chain links TRBV5-1 with TRBJ2-5; D is uncertain. CDR1 is SGHRS, CDR2 YFSETQ, per germline. The CDR3 length is 15 residues. Trimming took off 0 bases at V and 2 bases at J, with 11 bases between the two ends. In nucleotides, the CDR3 is TGCGCCAGCAGCTTGGCCGGGCAGCAGCAAGAGACCCAGTACTTC. Amino acid sequence: CASSLAGQQQETQYF.

The CDR3 nucleotides read TGCAGTGCAACCGGGGGTAGCGGGAGTTCCGATGAGCAGTTCTTC. This encodes CSATGGSGSSDEQFF. The chain links TRBV20-1 to TRBJ2-1, with 9 bases identical to TRBD2. This CDR3 region has 15 residues. In germline, CDR1 is DFQATT, CDR2 SNEGSKA (reference sequence). V dropped 6 bases and J dropped 8; count of bases not matched to a gene: 14.

This clonotype was seen a handful of times. The rearrangement uses TRBV6-2 or TRBV6-3 and TRBJ2-3; the D is unclear. V was trimmed by 8 bases and J by 7 bases, leaving 10 bases between them. CDR1 and CDR2 (germline): MNHEY, SVGEGT. The CDR3 extends over 11 amino acids. The CDR3 DNA reads TGTGCCAGCGGAGCGCGATATACGCAGTATTTT. This codes for CASGARYTQYF.

The chain employs TRBV20-1 and TRBJ1-1; D uncertain. The length of the CDR3 is 13 residues. V was shortened by 0 bases and J by 3 bases, with 8 bases between the two germline ends. CDR1 and CDR2 (germline): DFQATT, SNEGSKA (reference sequence). This chain's CDR3 is CSARDSRDTEAFF. The DNA of the CDR3 is TGCAGTGCTAGAGATAGTCGAGACACTGAAGCTTTCTTT.

This clonotype has a handful of counts. The chain couples TRBV5-1 to TRBJ2-1; no clear D. The ends were cut back, 2 bases at V and 1 base at J, with 16 bases in the middle. This CDR3 region has 17 residues. The germline gives CDR1 SGHRS, CDR2 YFSETQ. The CDR3, as DNA: TGCGCCAGCAGCTTAGTCTTTGATGGGTTGTCCTACAATGAGCAGTTCTTC. Protein product: CASSLVFDGLSYNEQFF.

This clonotype was picked up a small number of times. J is TRBJ2-3 and V is TRBV7-2; D remains ambiguous. The CDR3 loop spans 12 amino acids. V was pared by 4 bases and J by 6 bases, with 8 bases between. Germline-derived CDR1 and CDR2 are SGHTA and FQGNSA. CDR3 amino acids: CASSSELDTQYF. The CDR3 nucleotides are TGTGCCAGCAGCTCCGAGTTGGATACGCAGTATTTT.

A few counts support this clonotype. CDR3 sequence: CASSLSLYTDTQYF. The CDR3 DNA reads as TGCGCCAGCAGCTTGAGCCTGTACACAGATACGCAGTATTTT. The chain employs TRBV5-1 and TRBJ2-3; no reliable D call. The germline V gene has CDR1 SGHRS and CDR2 YFSETQ. V shed 1 base and J shed 2 bases, with 8 bases lying between them. The CDR3 has 14 residues.

This chain links TRBV20-1 with TRBJ2-3, with 9 nucleotides matching TRBD2. V shed 2 bases, J shed 2 bases, and the junction held 11 bases outside the gene matches. The CDR3 extends over 17 amino acids. Germline CDR1 DFQATT, CDR2 SNEGSKA (reference sequence). CDR3 DNA: TGCAGTGCTAGAAAGTTCCGTAGCGGGAGCCCCACAGATACGCAGTATTTT. Amino acids: CSARKFRSGSPTDTQYF.

This clonotype was seen many times. V usage is TRBV12-3 or TRBV12-4 and J usage is TRBJ2-3; D may match TRBD1 or TRBD2 (5 bases each). The CDR3 covers 13 residues. V was pared by 6 bases and J by 8 bases, with 15 bases between. The CDR3 region has the DNA TGTGCCAGCAGAGGGCTGACGAGGGGTACGCAGTATTTT. Its translation is CASRGLTRGTQYF.

This clonotype appeared a few times. The chain employs TRBV18 and TRBJ1-5, with 9 bases aligning to TRBD1. The germline V gene has CDR1 KGHSH and CDR2 LQKENI. J gave up 9 bases and V 3 bases, and 9 bases lay outside the gene matches. The CDR3 runs to 15 residues. For the CDR3, the DNA is TGTGCCAGCTCACCGCGACAGGGGGATAGTCTGCCCCAGCATTTT. Protein sequence: CASSPRQGDSLPQHF.